Shown below are 26 T cell receptor beta chains from a single sample sequenced in a study of siplizumab effects on memory and regulatory T cells. Sequencing used immunoSEQ multiplex PCR; TCRdb keeps in-frame clones, though not all of them. The table records about 87,000 clones, roughly 89% of them present only once. Source material: Tregs sorted from blood. All receptors derive from a human donor in good health.

V usage is TRBV4-3 and J usage is TRBJ2-3; tentative D call: TRBD2 (5 bases). Trimming removed 1 base from V and 6 bases from J, with 11 bases in between. The germline CDR1 and CDR2 sequences are LGHNA and YSLEER. This CDR3 has 14 amino acids. The CDR3 DNA reads as TGCGCCAGCAGCCAAGGAATTAGCGAGGATACGCAGTATTTT. Amino acid sequence: CASSQGISEDTQYF.

This chain joins TRBV5-6 and TRBJ2-3, with D perhaps TRBD1 or TRBD2 (5 bases each). CDR3 length: 16 residues. The V and J ends lost 5 bases and 5 bases respectively, with 21 bases between them. Germline V gene lookup returns CDR1 SGHDT and CDR2 YYEEEE. This chain's CDR3 is CASSYFLGEVGDTQYF. The CDR3 coding sequence is TGTGCCAGCAGTTATTTCCTGGGGGAAGTAGGAGATACGCAGTATTTT. Full variable domain (remainder filled in from reference TRBV5-6 and TRBJ2-3): DAGVTQSPTHLIKTRGQQVTLRCSPKSGHDTVSWYQQALGQGPQFIFQYYEEEERQRGNFPDRFSGHQFPNYSSELNVNALLLGDSALYLCASSYFLGEVGDTQYFGPGTRLTVL.

The gene calls are TRBV10-3 and TRBJ1-2, with TRBD1 matching over 8 bases. There are 13 residues in the CDR3. Germline values: CDR1 ENHRY, CDR2 SYGVKD. The V gene end was trimmed by 3 bases and the J gene end by 8 bases; junction bases not matched to a gene: 5. The CDR3 nucleotides read TGTGCCATCAGTGAAGGCAGGGGGCTAGGCTACACCTTC. Protein product: CAISEGRGLGYTF.

The genes are TRBV20-1 and TRBJ2-5; tentatively, D is TRBD1 (5 bases). Germline CDR1 is DFQATT and CDR2 is SNEGSKA (reference sequence). The CDR3 extends over 11 amino acids. Between the trimmed V and J ends, which lost 6 bases and 6 bases, there was a span of 11 bases. CDR3 DNA: TGCAGTGCCCTCAGGGTCCAGACCCAGTACTTC. It is translated as CSALRVQTQYF.

V gene TRBV29-1 combines with J gene TRBJ1-1; D gene unclear. Trimming took off 4 bases at V and 11 bases at J, with 20 bases between the two ends. CDR3 length: 13 residues. Germline lookup yields CDR1 SQVTM and CDR2 ANQGSEA. The CDR3: CSVGYSAQPNAFF. CDR3 coding DNA: TGCAGCGTTGGGTACAGCGCTCAACCCAACGCTTTCTTT. Full variable domain (remainder filled in from reference TRBV29-1 and TRBJ1-1): SAVISQKPSRDICQRGTSLTIQCQVDSQVTMMFWYRQQPGQSLTLIATANQGSEATYESGFVIDKFPISRPNLTFSTLTVSNMSPEDSSIYLCSVGYSAQPNAFFGQGTRLTVV.

J is TRBJ2-3 and V is TRBV4-3; D is perhaps TRBD1 or TRBD2 (5 bases each). V was shortened by 4 bases and J by 1 base, with 15 bases between the two germline ends. The CDR3 covers 16 residues. The germline V gene encodes CDR1 LGHNA and CDR2 YSLEER. CDR3 loop: CASSPGTAPRTDTQYF. CDR3 nucleotides: TGCGCCAGCAGCCCTGGGACGGCGCCGCGCACAGATACGCAGTATTTT.

The V gene is TRBV7-9, the J gene TRBJ2-5; D tentatively reads TRBD1 or TRBD2 (5 bases each). The germline V gene has CDR1 SEHNR and CDR2 FQNEAQ (reference sequence). CDR3 length: 14 amino acids. V lost 3 bases to trimming and J lost 0 bases, with 8 bases between them. CDR3 region: CASSFGTYQETQYF. CDR3 bases: TGTGCCAGCAGCTTCGGGACCTACCAAGAGACCCAGTACTTC.

This chain uses TRBV19 with TRBJ1-6; no firm D call. Germline V CDR1 and CDR2: LNHDA, SQIVND (reference sequence). The CDR3 runs 13 residues. The V and J ends lost 4 bases and 5 bases respectively, with 6 bases between them. This chain's CDR3 is CASSRQDNSPLHF. For the CDR3, the DNA is TGTGCCAGTAGTAGACAAGATAATTCACCCCTCCACTTT.

V gene TRBV7-6 combines with J gene TRBJ2-3; possibly TRBD2 for D (7 bases). Germline CDR1 reads SGHVS; CDR2 reads FNYEAQ. Trimming removed 10 bases at V and 3 bases at J, with 14 bases between. CDR3 length equals 13 residues. This CDR3 is CATRRGLTDTQYF. CDR3 DNA sequence: TGTGCCACTCGGCGGGGGCTGACAGATACGCAGTATTTT.

This chain connects TRBV7-3 to TRBJ2-1; either TRBD1 or TRBD2 may supply D (5 bases each). Germline V gives CDR1 SGHTA, CDR2 FQGTGA. Trimming pared 1 base from V and 9 bases from J, leaving 16 bases between. The CDR3 has 15 residues. The CDR3 region is CASSLNSGQVSEQFF. Here the CDR3 DNA reads TGTGCCAGCAGCTTAAATTCGGGGCAGGTTAGTGAGCAGTTCTTC.

The chain employs TRBV7-9 and TRBJ1-2; D not certain. The V end lost 3 bases, the J end lost 5 bases, and 7 bases lay between the germline ends. This CDR3 has 12 amino acids. CDR1 SEHNR and CDR2 FQNEAQ come from the germline V gene (reference sequence). DNA of the CDR3: TGTGCCAGCAGCTTTGTTGTGTATGGCTACACCTTC. The encoded protein is CASSFVVYGYTF.

The rearrangement uses TRBV9 and TRBJ2-7; no clear D. The V gene's germline CDR1 is SGDLS and CDR2 YYNGEE. The CDR3 runs 14 residues. V gave up 3 bases and J gave up 2 bases, with 12 bases separating them. CDR3: CASSALSGTYEQYF. The CDR3, as DNA: TGTGCCAGCAGCGCTCTTAGTGGAACCTACGAGCAGTACTTC. Variable domain in full (rest from reference TRBV9 and TRBJ2-7): DSGVTQTPKHLITATGQRVTLRCSPRSGDLSVYWYQQSLDQGLQFLIQYYNGEERAKGNILERFSAQQFPDLHSELNLSSLELGDSALYFCASSALSGTYEQYFGPGTRLTVT.

This chain links TRBV11-2 with TRBJ2-2; 8 bases are shared with TRBD1. CDR3 length: 15 amino acids. V was pared by 5 bases and J by 6 bases, with 8 bases of the junction left unmatched. Germline assignment: CDR1 SGHAT and CDR2 FQNNGV. CDR3: CASSTRQGKPGELFF. The DNA for the CDR3 is TGTGCCAGCAGCACCAGACAGGGGAAGCCCGGGGAGCTGTTTTTT.

The chain links TRBV10-3 to TRBJ2-7; 7 bases are a match to TRBD1. CDR1 is ENHRY and CDR2 is SYGVKD in the germline V gene. V lost 6 bases and J lost 6; bases outside the gene matches: 2. The CDR3 covers 11 residues. The CDR3 DNA reads as TGTGCCATCAGGCAGGGGGTCGAGCAGTACTTC. Encoded protein: CAIRQGVEQYF.

For this clone: One end of the junction is discordant with germline, which a read error may explain. Other DNA variants within this sample encode the same CDR3. CDR3 loop: CASSEPRTRNEKLFF. DNA for the CDR3: TGTGCTAGCAGTGAACCTCGGACCCGCAATGAAAAACTGTTTTTT. The V and J genes are TRBV25-1 and TRBJ1-4, with D unclear. The CDR3 runs 15 residues. The V gene's germline CDR1 is MGHDK and CDR2 SYGVNS.

The chain couples TRBV27 to TRBJ2-7; D ambiguous. Germline V gives CDR1 MNHEY, CDR2 SMNVEV (reference sequence). Trimming pared 7 bases from V and 9 bases from J, leaving 16 bases between. The CDR3 spans 12 residues. The CDR3 coding sequence is TGTGCCAGCATTAGTCCAGGTCAAGCGCAGTACTTC. It codes for CASISPGQAQYF.

This clone occurred once. The V gene is TRBV5-1, the J gene TRBJ2-5; 7 bases are a match to TRBD1. V lost 4 bases, J lost 5 bases, and 8 bases stayed unmatched. Germline assignment: CDR1 SGHRS and CDR2 YFSETQ. The CDR3 is 14 residues long. CDR3: CASSHRQGSETQYF. CDR3 in DNA: TGCGCCAGCAGCCACCGACAGGGATCGGAGACCCAGTACTTC.

This chain links TRBV30 with TRBJ1-4; weak D call: TRBD1 (5 bases). CDR3 length: 14 amino acids. Trimming stripped 8 bases from V and 1 base from J, with 14 bases between. Germline V CDR1 and CDR2: GTSNPN, SVGIG (reference sequence). The CDR3 loop is CAVRGVVTNEKLFF. CDR3 nucleotides: TGTGCCGTACGGGGGGTGGTAACTAATGAAAAACTGTTTTTT.

The V and J genes are TRBV9 and TRBJ1-2, with 7 bases matching TRBD1. Germline values: CDR1 SGDLS, CDR2 YYNGEE. The CDR3 consists of 17 residues. V was clipped by 3 bases and J by 0 bases; unmatched bases: 11. CDR3 amino acids: CASSDYRGFASNYGYTF. The CDR3 DNA sequence: TGTGCCAGCAGCGACTACAGGGGTTTCGCTTCTAACTATGGCTACACCTTC.

This clone showed up just once. The chain combines TRBV18 with TRBJ2-7; 7 bases map to TRBD1. Germline V gene data show CDR1 as KGHSH and CDR2 as LQKENI. The CDR3 runs to 14 residues. V lost 1 base and J lost 1; bases outside the gene matches: 1. The CDR3 DNA sequence: TGTGCCAGCTCACCACGGGACAGTTCCTACGAGCAGTACTTC. Encoded protein: CASSPRDSSYEQYF. The full variable domain, with the rest looked up from reference TRBV18 and TRBJ2-7, is NAGVMQNPRHLVRRRGQEARLRCSPMKGHSHVYWYRQLPEEGLKFMVYLQKENIIDESGMPKERFSAEFPKEGPSILRIQQVVRGDSAAYFCASSPRDSSYEQYFGPGTRLTVT.

The gene calls are TRBV6-6 and TRBJ2-7, with D possibly TRBD2 on 5 matching bases. The CDR3 extends over 16 amino acids. The germline V gene has CDR1 MNHNY and CDR2 SVGAGI (reference sequence). The V and J ends lost 4 bases and 6 bases respectively, with 22 bases between them. The DNA for the CDR3 is TGTGCCAGCAGTTGGACGGGAACAATTGGACCGCGCGAGCAGTACTTC. The encoded protein is CASSWTGTIGPREQYF.

This clone has a single count. The chain employs TRBV28 and TRBJ2-7; 9 bases agree with TRBD2. The germline V gene has CDR1 MDHEN and CDR2 SYDVKM. The CDR3 spans 14 residues. The V segment lost 5 bases and the J segment 6 bases; nucleotides outside the gene matches: 8. In nucleotides, the CDR3 is TGTGCCAGCAGTCAGGCTAGCGGGGCTCGCGAGCAGTACTTC. As protein: CASSQASGAREQYF.

This clone appeared a few times. The chain is built from TRBV2 and TRBJ1-2; a possible D gene is TRBD1 (6 bases). Germline values: CDR1 SNHLY, CDR2 FYNNEI. The germline V and J ends were trimmed by 6 bases and 1 base, with 9 bases remaining between them. This CDR3 has 13 amino acids. Here the CDR3 reads CASRKDSNYGYTF. CDR3 sequence (DNA): TGTGCCAGCAGGAAGGACAGTAACTATGGCTACACCTTC.

The V gene is TRBV19, the J gene TRBJ2-3, with a tentative D call TRBD1 (6 bases). Germline CDR1 reads LNHDA; CDR2 reads SQIVND (reference sequence). The CDR3 loop spans 14 amino acids. Trimming removed 9 bases at V and 5 bases at J, with 18 bases between. CDR3 loop: CASRRGDHRDTQYF. The CDR3 coding sequence is TGTGCCAGCCGCAGGGGAGACCATCGAGATACGCAGTATTTT.

The chain joins TRBV4-3 to TRBJ1-4, with D uncertain. In germline, CDR1 is LGHNA, CDR2 YSLEER. This CDR3 comprises 15 residues. V was clipped by 1 base and J by 10 bases, with 16 bases between them. CDR3 nucleotides: TGCGCCAGCAGCCAAGCCTTCCAGAACGGATTAAAACTGTTTTTT. Protein: CASSQAFQNGLKLFF.

This clone has more than one count but fewer than ten. The chain employs TRBV6-5 and TRBJ1-6; the match to TRBD1 covers 9 bases. This CDR3 comprises 13 residues. Germline loops: CDR1 MNHEY, CDR2 SVGAGI. The V and J ends lost 5 bases and 8 bases, in that order; junction bases with no gene match: 1. The CDR3 nucleotides are TGTGCCAGCAGTCGGACAGGGGATTCACCCCTCCACTTT. Translation: CASSRTGDSPLHF.